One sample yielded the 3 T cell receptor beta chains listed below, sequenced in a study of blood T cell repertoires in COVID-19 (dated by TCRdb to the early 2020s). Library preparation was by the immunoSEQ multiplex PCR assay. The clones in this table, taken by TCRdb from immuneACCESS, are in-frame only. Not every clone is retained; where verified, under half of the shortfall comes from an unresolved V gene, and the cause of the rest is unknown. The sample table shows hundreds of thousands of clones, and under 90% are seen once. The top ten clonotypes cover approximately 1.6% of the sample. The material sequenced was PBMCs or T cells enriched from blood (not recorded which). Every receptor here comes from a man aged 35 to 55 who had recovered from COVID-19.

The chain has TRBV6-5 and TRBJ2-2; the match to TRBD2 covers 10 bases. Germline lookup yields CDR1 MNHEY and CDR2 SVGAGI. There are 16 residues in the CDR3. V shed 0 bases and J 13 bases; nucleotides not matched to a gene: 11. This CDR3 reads CASSYSGGAGGPGLFF. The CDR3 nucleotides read TGTGCCAGCAGTTACTCGGGTGGAGCGGGAGGGCCTGGGCTGTTTTTT.

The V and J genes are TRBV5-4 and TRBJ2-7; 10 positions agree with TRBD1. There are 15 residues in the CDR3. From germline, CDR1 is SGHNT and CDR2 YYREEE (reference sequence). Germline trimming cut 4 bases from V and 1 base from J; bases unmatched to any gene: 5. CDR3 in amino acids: CASSHGTGASYEQYF. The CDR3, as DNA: TGTGCCAGCAGCCATGGGACAGGGGCATCCTACGAGCAGTACTTC.

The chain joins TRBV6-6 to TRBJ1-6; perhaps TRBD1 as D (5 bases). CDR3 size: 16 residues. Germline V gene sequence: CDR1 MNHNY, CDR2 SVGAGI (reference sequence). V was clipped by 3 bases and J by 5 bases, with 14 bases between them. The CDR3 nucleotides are TGTGCCAGCAGTTATTCCCCAGGGAACCATAATTCACCCCTCCACTTT. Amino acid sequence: CASSYSPGNHNSPLHF.